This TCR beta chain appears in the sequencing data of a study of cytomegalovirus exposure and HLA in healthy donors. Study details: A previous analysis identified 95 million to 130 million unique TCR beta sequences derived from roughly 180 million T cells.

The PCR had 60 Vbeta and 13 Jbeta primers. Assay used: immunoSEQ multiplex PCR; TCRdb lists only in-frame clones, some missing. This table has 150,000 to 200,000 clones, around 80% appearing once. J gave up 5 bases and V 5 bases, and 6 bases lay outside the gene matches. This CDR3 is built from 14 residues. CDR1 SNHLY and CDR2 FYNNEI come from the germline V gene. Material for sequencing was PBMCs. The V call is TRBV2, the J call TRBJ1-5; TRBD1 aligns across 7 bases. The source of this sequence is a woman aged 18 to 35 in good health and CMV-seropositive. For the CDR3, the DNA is TGTGCCAGCAGTCGGGAGGGGGCAGATCAGCCCCAGCATTTT. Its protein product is CASSREGADQPQHF.